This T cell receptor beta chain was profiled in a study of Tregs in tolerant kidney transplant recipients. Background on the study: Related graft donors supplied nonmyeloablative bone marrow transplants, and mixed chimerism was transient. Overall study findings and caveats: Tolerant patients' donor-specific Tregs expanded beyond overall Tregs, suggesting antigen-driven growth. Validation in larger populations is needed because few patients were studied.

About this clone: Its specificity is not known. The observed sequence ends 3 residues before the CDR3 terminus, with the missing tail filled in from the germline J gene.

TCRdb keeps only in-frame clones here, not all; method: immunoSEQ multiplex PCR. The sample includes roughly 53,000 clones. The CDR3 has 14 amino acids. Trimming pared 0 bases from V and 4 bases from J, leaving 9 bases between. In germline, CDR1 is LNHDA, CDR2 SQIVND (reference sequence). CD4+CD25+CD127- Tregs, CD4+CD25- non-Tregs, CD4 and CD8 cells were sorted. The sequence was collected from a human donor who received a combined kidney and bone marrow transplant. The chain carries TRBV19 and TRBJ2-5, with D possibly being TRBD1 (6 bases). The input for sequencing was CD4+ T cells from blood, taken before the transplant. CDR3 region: CASSIEAGVETQYF. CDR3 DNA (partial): TGTGCCAGTAGTATAGAGGCAGGGGTAGAGACC.